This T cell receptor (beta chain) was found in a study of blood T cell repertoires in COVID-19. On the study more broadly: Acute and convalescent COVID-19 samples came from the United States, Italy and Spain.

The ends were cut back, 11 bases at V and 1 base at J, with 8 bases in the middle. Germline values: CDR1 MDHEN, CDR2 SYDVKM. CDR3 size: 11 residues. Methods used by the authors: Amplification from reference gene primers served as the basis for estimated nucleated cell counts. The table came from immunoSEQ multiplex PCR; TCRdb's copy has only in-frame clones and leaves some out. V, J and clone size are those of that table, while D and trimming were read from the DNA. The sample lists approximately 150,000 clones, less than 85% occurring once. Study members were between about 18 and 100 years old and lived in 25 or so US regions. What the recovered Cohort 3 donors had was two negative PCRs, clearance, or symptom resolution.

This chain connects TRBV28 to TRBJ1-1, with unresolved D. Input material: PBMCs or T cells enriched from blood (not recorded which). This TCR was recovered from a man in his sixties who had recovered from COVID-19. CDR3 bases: TGTGCCGCCCAGGCGAACACTGAAGCTTTCTTT. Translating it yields CAAQANTEAFF.